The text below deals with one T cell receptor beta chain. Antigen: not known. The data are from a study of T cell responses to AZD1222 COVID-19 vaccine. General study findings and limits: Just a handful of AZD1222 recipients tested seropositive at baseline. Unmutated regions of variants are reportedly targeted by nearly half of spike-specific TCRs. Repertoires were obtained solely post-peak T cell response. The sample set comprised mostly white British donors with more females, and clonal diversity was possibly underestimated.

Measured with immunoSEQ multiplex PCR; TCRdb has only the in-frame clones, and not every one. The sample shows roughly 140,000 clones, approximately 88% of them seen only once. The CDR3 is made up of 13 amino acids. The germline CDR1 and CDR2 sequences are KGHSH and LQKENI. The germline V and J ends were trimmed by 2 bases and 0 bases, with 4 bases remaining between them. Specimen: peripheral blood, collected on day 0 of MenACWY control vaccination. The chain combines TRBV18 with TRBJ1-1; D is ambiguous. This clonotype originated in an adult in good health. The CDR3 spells CASSPGVNTEAFF. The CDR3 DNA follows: TGTGCCAGCTCACCAGGGGTGAACACTGAAGCTTTCTTT.